The 23 T cell receptor beta chains presented below share a single source sample, sequenced in a study of shared clonotypes between healthy human individuals. Some clones are missing from TCRdb's copy, which holds only in-frame ones; the method was immunoSEQ multiplex PCR. This table has fewer than 1.6 million clones, about 98.5% appearing once. The sample taken for sequencing was naive CD4+ T cells sorted from blood. Regarding subset: CD45RA+ positively selected. Every receptor here comes from a man younger than 40 in good health.

The V call is TRBV7-2, the J call TRBJ1-1; no definite D call. Germline CDR1 is SGHTA and CDR2 is FQGNSA. V was trimmed by 3 bases and J by 0 bases, leaving 11 bases between them. The CDR3 is 15 amino acids. CDR3 sequence reads: CASSFYAAMNTEAFF. For the CDR3, the DNA is TGTGCCAGCAGCTTCTACGCAGCCATGAACACTGAAGCTTTCTTT.

This chain links TRBV29-1 with TRBJ1-4; 8 positions agree with TRBD1. CDR3 length: 13 residues. Germline loops: CDR1 SQVTM, CDR2 ANQGSEA. V was pared by 7 bases and J by 4 bases, with 5 bases of the junction left unmatched. The CDR3 coding sequence is TGCAGCGCTCGGACAGGGATTAATGAAAAACTGTTTTTT. The encoded protein is CSARTGINEKLFF.

The chain combines TRBV11-2 with TRBJ2-1; D possibly corresponds to TRBD2 (6 bases). The germline gives CDR1 SGHAT, CDR2 FQNNGV. The CDR3 consists of 14 residues. Trimming stripped 2 bases from V and 6 bases from J, with 11 bases between. CDR3 sequence (DNA): TGTGCCAGCAGCTTAAAGGCGGGATTCAATGAGCAGTTCTTC. As protein: CASSLKAGFNEQFF.

The genes are TRBV29-1 and TRBJ2-7; TRBD2 matches at 10 bases. The V gene's germline CDR1 is SQVTM and CDR2 ANQGSEA. Trimming at V came to 4 bases and at J to 4 bases, leaving 10 bases not matched to a gene. The CDR3 spans 15 residues. DNA for the CDR3: TGCAGCGTTGGTCCGGCTAGCGGGAGTTCTTACGAGCAGTACTTC. It encodes CSVGPASGSSYEQYF.

This clone has only one observation. This chain connects TRBV30 to TRBJ1-5, with 7 positions matching TRBD1. The germline CDR1 and CDR2 sequences are GTSNPN and SVGIG (reference sequence). The trim removed 0 bases at V and 4 bases at J, leaving 3 bases unmatched. The CDR3 loop spans 14 amino acids. The CDR3 DNA reads as TGTGCCTGGAGTGTATGGGACAGAAATCAGCCCCAGCATTTT. Protein: CAWSVWDRNQPQHF.

The rearrangement uses TRBV28 and TRBJ2-1; a possible D gene is TRBD2 (6 bases). This CDR3 region has 15 residues. Germline CDR1 reads MDHEN; CDR2 reads SYDVKM. V lost 6 bases and J 6 bases, leaving 18 bases between the germline ends. This chain's CDR3 is CASSPLVSGSNEQFF. In DNA, the CDR3 is TGTGCCAGCAGCCCCCTAGTAAGCGGGTCCAATGAGCAGTTCTTC.

The chain couples TRBV6-1 to TRBJ2-2; 7 nucleotides line up with TRBD2. The ends lost 2 bases at V and 1 base at J; junction bases unmatched: 10. The germline CDR1 and CDR2 sequences are MNHNS and SASEGT. This CDR3 has 18 residues. The CDR3 spells CASSELWEIAGNTGELFF. DNA of the CDR3: TGTGCCAGCAGTGAACTTTGGGAGATAGCGGGGAACACCGGGGAGCTGTTTTTT.

This chain connects TRBV6-5 to TRBJ2-4; no firm D call. Germline CDR1 reads MNHEY; CDR2 reads SVGAGI. Between the trimmed V and J ends, which lost 6 bases and 1 base, there was a span of 13 bases. The CDR3 extends over 15 amino acids. The CDR3 DNA sequence: TGTGCCAGCAGCCGCAGTCCTCCTGCCAAAAACATTCAGTACTTC. This encodes CASSRSPPAKNIQYF.

CDR3 residues: CASKSGARQETQYF. For the CDR3, the DNA is TGTGCCAGCAAGTCGGGGGCAAGGCAAGAGACCCAGTACTTC. This chain uses TRBV5-6 with TRBJ2-5, with D perhaps given as TRBD1 or TRBD2 (6 bases each). The V end lost 6 bases, the J end lost 2 bases, and 14 bases lay between the germline ends. CDR1 is SGHDT and CDR2 is YYEEEE in the germline V gene. The CDR3 has 14 residues. Filled out from reference TRBV5-6 and TRBJ2-5, the complete variable domain reads DAGVTQSPTHLIKTRGQQVTLRCSPKSGHDTVSWYQQALGQGPQFIFQYYEEEERQRGNFPDRFSGHQFPNYSSELNVNALLLGDSALYLCASKSGARQETQYFGPGTRLLVL.

The chain employs TRBV7-9 and TRBJ2-1, with 8 positions matching TRBD2. Germline V lookup: CDR1 SEHNR, CDR2 FQNEAQ (reference sequence). The CDR3 is 18 residues long. The V gene end was trimmed by 3 bases and the J gene end by 1 base; junction bases not matched to a gene: 11. The CDR3 region has the DNA TGTGCCAGCAGCTTTAAGGGGGGGCTAGCGGGTTCCTACAATGAGCAGTTCTTC. Its protein product is CASSFKGGLAGSYNEQFF.

This sequence joins TRBV7-9 and TRBJ2-2, with unresolved D. V was shortened by 5 bases and J by 1 base, with 5 bases between the two germline ends. The CDR3 is 13 residues long. CDR1 and CDR2 (germline): SEHNR, FQNEAQ (reference sequence). The CDR3 DNA follows: TGTGCCAGCAGCGTCAGGAACACCGGGGAGCTGTTTTTT. Its protein is CASSVRNTGELFF.

CDR3 region: CAAGTGEYISYEQYF. DNA of the CDR3: TGTGCCGCCGGGACAGGGGAGTACATCTCCTACGAGCAGTACTTC. The chain has TRBV10-3 and TRBJ2-7, with 10 bases that match TRBD1. V shed 11 bases and J 0 bases; nucleotides not matched to a gene: 10. Germline V CDR1 and CDR2: ENHRY, SYGVKD. The CDR3 spans 15 residues.

The rearrangement links TRBV5-1 to TRBJ2-5, with D maybe TRBD1 (6 bases). Trimming shortened V by 0 bases and J by 5 bases, and 14 bases separated the two germline ends. The CDR3 covers 15 residues. Germline assignment: CDR1 SGHRS and CDR2 YFSETQ. Here the CDR3 reads CASSLGKGVEETQYF. Here the CDR3 DNA reads TGCGCCAGCAGCTTGGGGAAGGGGGTCGAGGAGACCCAGTACTTC.

The chain links TRBV7-2 to TRBJ2-7; possibly TRBD2 for D (5 bases). Per germline, CDR1 SGHTA and CDR2 FQGNSA. The CDR3 has 14 amino acids. V was pared by 5 bases and J by 2 bases, with 13 bases between. The CDR3 spells CASSVDYGTYEQYF. The CDR3 DNA follows: TGTGCCAGCAGCGTAGACTACGGCACCTACGAGCAGTACTTC.

The chain uses TRBV30 and TRBJ1-2; D gene ambiguous. Trimming took off 0 bases at V and 3 bases at J, with 8 bases between the two ends. From germline, CDR1 is GTSNPN and CDR2 SVGIG (reference sequence). The CDR3 length is 13 residues. In nucleotides, the CDR3 is TGTGCCTGGAGTGTACGGGGTGACTATGGCTACACCTTC. Translation gives CAWSVRGDYGYTF. Variable domain in full (rest from reference TRBV30 and TRBJ1-2): SQTIHQWPATLVQPVGSPLSLECTVEGTSNPNLYWYRQAAGRGLQLLFYSVGIGQISSEVPQNLSASRPQDRQFILSSKKLLLSDSGFYLCAWSVRGDYGYTFGSGTRLTVV.

The chain combines TRBV18 with TRBJ2-1; the D is unclear. This CDR3 contains 14 residues. Trimming stripped 6 bases from V and 4 bases from J, with 13 bases between. Germline V lookup: CDR1 KGHSH, CDR2 LQKENI. The CDR3 region has the DNA TGTGCCAGCTCCCCGACAAAGGGTTACAATGAGCAGTTCTTC. It is translated as CASSPTKGYNEQFF.

The chain carries TRBV5-5 and TRBJ2-2, with D perhaps matching TRBD2 (5 bases). Germline loops: CDR1 SGHKS, CDR2 YYEKEE (reference sequence). The CDR3 extends over 14 amino acids. The V end lost 4 bases, the J end lost 5 bases, and 12 bases lay between the germline ends. Here the CDR3 reads CASSRDGKTGELFF. As DNA, the CDR3 is TGTGCCAGCAGCCGAGACGGGAAAACCGGGGAGCTGTTTTTT.

The rearrangement links TRBV6-1 to TRBJ1-2, with TRBD1 matching over 8 bases. The CDR3 sequence is 16 residues long. J gave up 4 bases and V 4 bases, and 11 bases lay outside the gene matches. Germline CDR1 and CDR2: MNHNS and SASEGT. The CDR3 spells CASSGAGGVRSYGYTF. DNA for the CDR3: TGTGCCAGCAGTGGGGCAGGGGGCGTAAGGTCCTATGGCTACACCTTC.

CDR3 amino acids: CASSLGLLSYEQYF. DNA for the CDR3: TGTGCCAGCAGCTTGGGACTGCTCTCCTACGAGCAGTACTTC. The chain couples TRBV13 to TRBJ2-7; the D gene is possibly TRBD2 (6 bases). The germline V gene encodes CDR1 PRHDT and CDR2 FYEKMQ (reference sequence). This CDR3 region has 14 residues. Trimming removed 3 bases from V and 0 bases from J, with 9 bases in between.

This chain connects TRBV7-2 to TRBJ2-5; 8 bases are shared with TRBD1. The CDR3 sequence is 17 residues long. Germline-derived CDR1 and CDR2 are SGHTA and FQGNSA. With V trimmed by 3 bases and J by 0 bases, 9 bases remained unmatched. The CDR3 is CASSFGIGTGYQETQYF. The CDR3 DNA reads TGTGCCAGCAGCTTTGGGATAGGGACAGGATACCAAGAGACCCAGTACTTC.

The chain links TRBV2 to TRBJ2-1, with 12 bases fitting TRBD2. Germline V gene sequence: CDR1 SNHLY, CDR2 FYNNEI. This CDR3 spans 19 amino acids. The trim removed 5 bases at V and 0 bases at J, leaving 11 bases unmatched. In DNA, the CDR3 is TGTGCCAGCAGTACTCCCCTAGCGGGAGGGCTCAGCTCCTACAATGAGCAGTTCTTC. Its translation is CASSTPLAGGLSSYNEQFF.

The V call is TRBV7-2, the J call TRBJ2-6, with D possibly TRBD1 on 5 matching bases. CDR1 is SGHTA and CDR2 is FQGNSA in the germline V gene. The CDR3 extends over 16 amino acids. The V end was cut by 2 bases, the J end by 0 bases, with 8 bases between. The CDR3 spells CASSLMTASGANVLTF. DNA for the CDR3: TGTGCCAGCAGCTTAATGACAGCCTCTGGGGCCAACGTCCTGACTTTC.

V and J are TRBV18 and TRBJ1-2; 8 bases agree with TRBD1. J gave up 5 bases and V 6 bases, and 8 bases lay outside the gene matches. This CDR3 is built from 14 residues. CDR1 and CDR2 (germline): KGHSH, LQKENI. The CDR3 DNA reads TGTGCCAGCTCCCAGGACAGGGATGCATATGGCTACACCTTC. Its protein is CASSQDRDAYGYTF. Full variable domain (missing parts from reference TRBV18 and TRBJ1-2): NAGVMQNPRHLVRRRGQEARLRCSPMKGHSHVYWYRQLPEEGLKFMVYLQKENIIDESGMPKERFSAEFPKEGPSILRIQQVVRGDSAAYFCASSQDRDAYGYTFGSGTRLTVV.